This TCR beta chain originates from a study of beta chain features in type 1 diabetes (dated by TCRdb to 2016 to 2018). With regard to the full study: Patients and healthy donors did not differ in mean age, gender distribution, total cell number or subset yield. In the study, TCRB repertoires of sorted circulating CD4+ T cell subsets from recently diagnosed type 1 diabetes patients were compared with those of matched healthy donors. A total of 107,917,701 sorted cells were examined across all samples, and the number of cells per subset was strongly correlated with RNA yield. Regulatory and stem cell-like memory subsets were obtained from only 8 patients and about 8 healthy donors, while naive and central memory subsets were obtained from all 30 or so donors. The paper's findings and limits, for the study overall: At VDJ recombination sites, patients with type 1 diabetes made fewer insertions and deleted more nucleotides, a pattern implying thymic rearrangement abnormalities. Type 1 diabetes patients showed a moderate but significant shortening of TCRB CDR3 length in all four CD4+ subsets. Because small numbers of individuals were included in the HLA sub-analyses, any influence of HLA type on TCRB rearrangement was left unresolved. Shorter templates might have been favored by PCR, but patient and control samples were amplified and corrected together, so both groups would have been affected equally by any skew. Naive, central memory and regulatory TCRB repertoires appeared to be more alike among patients than among healthy donors. Because cDNA rather than genomic DNA was sequenced, highly expressing activated cells could have been over-represented, although no difference in activation and CD3 levels was found between groups.

From each donor, a single peripheral blood sample of 100 to 150 mL on average was drawn into heparinised tubes. Naive, central memory, regulatory and stem cell-like memory CD4+ T cells were sorted on a BD FACSAria II using a panel including CD45RO, CCR7, CD25, CD127, CD95 and CD27. All sorted populations exceeded 95% purity. Right away, PBMCs were isolated by Lymphoprep density gradient centrifugation and were stained directly, with no culture step. So that batch effects would be minimized, each experiment stained and sorted samples in pairs, pairing one healthy donor with one patient. All of the isolated RNA was reverse transcribed with the High Capacity cDNA Reverse Transcription Kit, so expressed TCRB transcripts were sequenced. Deep immunoSEQ sequencing was performed on naive, central memory and regulatory T cell samples, with an average of roughly 3.5 million total reads per sample. After sorted cells were lysed in RLT buffer, RNA was extracted with DNase-treated RNeasy Micro or Mini kits, with the choice depending on cell number. Each cell subset was processed separately to prevent cross-contamination, with patient and healthy donor samples processed together. Using the immunoSEQ multiplex PCR, TCRB sequences were amplified from cDNA into 87-bp fragments spanning the CDR3 region. Sequencing of the amplicons was done on the Illumina HiSeq platform. The authors' analysis ran thus. PCR bias was computationally corrected using synthetic template baselines, reads within Hamming distance 2 were collapsed, and singletons that could not be merged were discarded. Reads were aligned against IMGT to assign V, D and J genes, CDR3 length and insertions or deletions at six rearrangement sites. Within each subset, clonotype counts were normalized to sorted cell number, after which true diversity and Gini coefficients were computed with the tcR R package. The overlap coefficient, calculated on TCRB nucleotide sequences, was used to measure repertoire sharing. Out-of-frame TCRB sequences from naive cells were analyzed to stand in for the pre-selection repertoire. TCRdb limited this immuneACCESS table to in-frame rearrangements with V and J called. A share of clones is missing; checked studies link under half to unresolved V genes, and the rest is unexplained. The V and J calls and the clone size are those of that table, but D and trimming were determined from the DNA. Present in this sample are 300,000 to 400,000 clones, 9.5% to 11% of which were seen just once. The ten most abundant clones make up around 0.015% of the sample.

The CDR3 goes from the cysteine to the phenylalanine over 15 residues. Only the CDR3 region is kept as DNA, spanning 45 bases read in frame from base 1. Trimming leaves V shorter by 5 bases and J shorter by 7 bases, with the junction holding 8 bases beyond the gene matches. CDR1 and CDR2 are read off the germline V gene (reference sequence) as SEHNR and FQNEAQ. This clone has more than one count but fewer than ten. Its antigen is currently not known. No much larger clone is present one base from it, and per-base qualities are unavailable. The receptor's source is a woman aged 30 to 39 in good health. The sequencing input was naive CD4+ T cells from blood. Reading the label with the study, this specimen's cell subset or site is: true naive CD4+ T cells. The chain is encoded by TRBV7-9 joined to TRBJ2-7; 13 bases in between match TRBD2. CDR3 loop: CASSPPGLAGQEQYF. DNA sequence: TGTGCCAGCAGCCCACCGGGACTAGCGGGGCAGGAGCAGTACTTC.